This T cell receptor (beta chain) emerged from a study of blood T cell repertoires in COVID-19. Looking at the study overall: Researchers got acute and convalescent COVID-19 samples from the United States, Italy and Spain. PBMCs, B-cell-depleted T cells, or T cells provided the cDNA or gDNA that made up the material.

In the authors' methods: It was from reference gene primer amplification that nucleated cell counts were estimated. Measured with immunoSEQ multiplex PCR; TCRdb has only the in-frame clones, and not every one. V and J calls and clone size are those listed in that table; D and trimming were worked out from the DNA. The sample yields some 97,000 clones, approximately 90% seen once. Germline V gene sequence: CDR1 MGHRA, CDR2 YSYEKL. The CDR3 sequence is 11 residues long. On this clone itself: One end of the junction does not line up with germline, which may come from a read error.

The sequence came from a man aged 50 or older with acute or convalescent COVID-19. This chain links TRBV4-1 with TRBJ2-2; possibly TRBD2 for D (6 bases). Source material: peripheral blood. The CDR3 region is CASSQEGGLFF. The CDR3, as DNA: TGCGCCAGCAGCCAAGAGGGGGGGCTGTTTTTT.